The 22 T cell receptor beta chains in this list originate from one sample, sequenced in a study of CD8+CD57+ T cells in acquired aplastic anemia. It was genomic DNA that served as the template for profiling TCR beta VDJ and CDR3. TCRdb passed the reads through MiXCR, listing each CDR3 protein once. The repertoire has approximately 200,000 distinct CDR3 sequences, approximately 50% of them found once; the top ten carry more than 15%. The sequenced sample consisted of sorted CD4+, CD8+, or CD8+CD57+ T cells (not recorded which) from PBMCs. These receptors originate from a human donor in good health, serving as a control.

This sequence joins TRBV6-5 and TRBJ2-1, with 11 bases matching TRBD2. V trimming: 6 bases; J trimming: 7 bases; junction bases outside the gene matches: 14. The germline CDR1 and CDR2 sequences are MNHEY and SVGAGI. The CDR3 sequence is 17 residues long. The CDR3 sequence: CASSSDRTVAGGNEQFF. CDR3 coding DNA: TGTGCCAGCAGCTCCGATAGGACAGTAGCGGGGGGGAATGAGCAGTTCTTC.

CDR3 DNA sequence: TGCGCCAGCAGCTGGGGAAAGGGGGAGACCCAGTACTTC. Its protein is CASSWGKGETQYF. V gene TRBV5-1 combines with J gene TRBJ2-5, with a weak D call TRBD1 (5 bases). Germline lookup yields CDR1 SGHRS and CDR2 YFSETQ. The V end was cut by 3 bases, the J end by 5 bases, with 11 bases between. The length of the CDR3 is 13 residues.

This chain links TRBV2 with TRBJ2-7; a weak D match, TRBD1 (6 bases). Trimming stripped 7 bases from V and 2 bases from J, with 12 bases between. Looked up from germline, CDR1 is SNHLY and CDR2 is FYNNEI. CDR3 size: 13 residues. CDR3: CASMSRGTYEQYF. CDR3 nucleotide sequence: TGTGCCAGCATGTCCAGGGGAACCTACGAGCAGTACTTC.

The chain is built from TRBV7-1 and TRBJ2-7; D unclear. TRBV7-1 qualifies as an ORF whose function is uncertain. V was trimmed by 6 bases and J by 7 bases, leaving 10 bases between them. There are 11 residues in the CDR3. The CDR3 DNA reads TGTGCCAGCAGTCAGGCGAGGGAGCAGTACTTC. Translation gives CASSQAREQYF.

The chain carries TRBV6-5 and TRBJ1-5; the D is unclear. Trimming took 7 bases from V and 4 from J, leaving 8 bases between them. The germline gives CDR1 MNHEY, CDR2 SVGAGI. The CDR3 is made up of 12 amino acids. CDR3 region: CASIERNQPQHF. CDR3 bases: TGTGCCAGCATCGAACGAAATCAGCCCCAGCATTTT.

The table lists this clonotype with many counts. This chain links TRBV27 with TRBJ1-6; 7 bases fit TRBD1. This CDR3 is 17 amino acids long. Germline lookup yields CDR1 MNHEY and CDR2 SMNVEV (reference sequence). V was clipped by 2 bases and J by 5 bases; unmatched bases: 9. The CDR3 DNA reads TGTGCCAGCAGTTTAAACGGAAAGGGGGCGCATAATTCACCCCTCCACTTT. It is translated as CASSLNGKGAHNSPLHF.

V gene TRBV20-1 combines with J gene TRBJ1-6; the match to TRBD1 covers 7 bases. J gave up 6 bases and V 1 base, and 3 bases lay outside the gene matches. The CDR3 runs to 14 residues. Germline CDR1 and CDR2: DFQATT and SNEGSKA (reference sequence). CDR3 in DNA: TGCAGTGCTAGAGCGACAGGGCTTAATTCACCCCTCCACTTT. Translated: CSARATGLNSPLHF.

The CDR3 is CASSEFSGGADTQYF. For the CDR3, the DNA is TGTGCCAGCAGTGAATTTAGCGGGGGGGCAGATACGCAGTATTTT. The chain has TRBV2 and TRBJ2-3; TRBD2 agrees at 11 bases. The CDR3 is 15 amino acids. With V trimmed by 2 bases and J by 4 bases, 2 bases remained unmatched. CDR1 is SNHLY, CDR2 FYNNEI, per germline.

This clonotype was counted a single time. At one of its ends the junction is not consistent with the germline gene, which may arise from a read error. The V gene is TRBV25-1, the J gene TRBJ2-7; D call uncertain. The CDR3 contains 14 residues. Germline V gene lookup returns CDR1 MGHDK and CDR2 SYGVNS. The CDR3 DNA reads TGTGCCAGCAGTGACCCAAGCCCCGCCTACGAGCAGCACTTC. Its translation is CASSDPSPAYEQHF.

The V call is TRBV7-2, the J call TRBJ2-3, with TRBD2 matching over 12 bases. This CDR3 region has 16 residues. The junction had 4 bases not matched to a gene; V was cut back by 5 bases and J by 1 base. The germline CDR1 and CDR2 sequences are SGHTA and FQGNSA. CDR3 nucleotide sequence: TGTGCCAGCAGCCCGACTAGCGGGGGCCGCACAGATACGCAGTATTTT. Protein: CASSPTSGGRTDTQYF.

For the CDR3, the DNA is TGCAGTGCTAGGGAAGGGGGGACACATACGCAGTATTTT. It translates to CSAREGGTHTQYF. The rearrangement joins TRBV20-1 to TRBJ2-3; D is possibly TRBD1 or TRBD2 (6 bases each). V was trimmed by 3 bases and J by 7 bases, leaving 14 bases between them. The CDR3 loop spans 13 amino acids. CDR1 and CDR2 from the germline V gene are DFQATT and SNEGSKA (reference sequence).

With respect to this clonotype: Sequence at one end of the junction differs from germline and may be a read error. The rearrangement joins TRBV6-1 to TRBJ1-1, with D possibly being TRBD1 (5 bases). This CDR3 comprises 13 residues. Germline assignment: CDR1 MNHNS and CDR2 SASEGT. This CDR3 reads CASREVGNTEAFF. The CDR3 DNA is TGTGCTAGCAGGGAAGTTGGGAACACTGAAGCTTTCTTT.

The rearrangement links TRBV9 to TRBJ2-3; 8 nucleotides agree with TRBD1. The CDR3 spans 13 residues. The V gene's germline CDR1 is SGDLS and CDR2 YYNGEE. Trimming removed 4 bases from V and 10 bases from J; junction bases left unmatched: 8. CDR3 nucleotides: TGTGCCAGCAGCCAGACAGGGGTTGGTGCGCAGTATTTT. Protein: CASSQTGVGAQYF.

This chain connects TRBV29-1 to TRBJ2-7, with 8 bases aligning to TRBD2. The CDR3 consists of 13 residues. Germline values: CDR1 SQVTM, CDR2 ANQGSEA. V shed 6 bases, J shed 0 bases, and the junction held 4 bases outside the gene matches. CDR3 residues: CSVTGGASYEQYF. In DNA, the CDR3 is TGCAGCGTGACCGGGGGGGCCTCCTACGAGCAGTACTTC.

The chain combines TRBV20-1 with TRBJ2-7; a weak D match, TRBD2 (5 bases). This CDR3 is built from 12 residues. Germline V gene data show CDR1 as DFQATT and CDR2 as SNEGSKA (reference sequence). The V and J ends lost 3 bases and 5 bases respectively, with 11 bases between them. CDR3 sequence (DNA): TGCAGTGCTAGCGGACTCTCTAACGAGCAGTACTTC. This gives the protein CSASGLSNEQYF.

This clonotype was seen a few times. The chain links TRBV9 to TRBJ1-1, with D possibly being TRBD1 (5 bases). The CDR3 extends over 14 amino acids. CDR1 is SGDLS, CDR2 YYNGEE, per germline. The ends were cut back, 0 bases at V and 4 bases at J, with 10 bases in the middle. CDR3 sequence: CASSVGDGGTEAFF. The CDR3 coding sequence is TGTGCCAGCAGCGTAGGGGACGGGGGCACTGAAGCTTTCTTT.

This chain connects TRBV20-1 to TRBJ2-6; 12 positions match TRBD2. In germline, CDR1 is DFQATT, CDR2 SNEGSKA (reference sequence). V lost 4 bases to trimming and J lost 11 bases; unmatched junction nucleotides: 6. The CDR3 contains 14 residues. This chain's CDR3 is CSATLAGGSYVLTF. The CDR3 DNA reads as TGCAGTGCTACCCTAGCGGGGGGGTCCTACGTCCTGACTTTC.

The chain recombines TRBV28 with TRBJ1-1; weak D call: TRBD1 (6 bases). Trimming stripped 5 bases from V and 7 bases from J, with 20 bases between. Germline V gene lookup returns CDR1 MDHEN and CDR2 SYDVKM. The CDR3 loop spans 15 amino acids. In DNA, the CDR3 is TGTGCCAGCAGTCTCGGGACAACCGGAGTCGATGAAGCTTTCTTT. Protein: CASSLGTTGVDEAFF.

This clonotype appeared many times. The chain uses TRBV7-3 and TRBJ2-3; D unclear. Germline lookup yields CDR1 SGHTA and CDR2 FQGTGA. V was shortened by 4 bases and J by 4 bases, with 9 bases between the two germline ends. CDR3 size: 13 residues. In DNA, the CDR3 is TGTGCCAGCAGCTCCGACCCCGCAGATACGCAGTATTTT. As protein: CASSSDPADTQYF.

This clonotype has only a few counts. The gene calls are TRBV20-1 and TRBJ2-3; D gene unclear. V shed 0 bases and J shed 0 bases, with 13 bases lying between them. Germline lookup yields CDR1 DFQATT and CDR2 SNEGSKA (reference sequence). This CDR3 comprises 16 residues. The CDR3, as DNA: TGCAGTGCTAGAGATCGACGGAAACTTAGCACAGATACGCAGTATTTT. Translating gives CSARDRRKLSTDTQYF.

Only a few counts were recorded for this clonotype. The chain joins TRBV28 to TRBJ1-3, with D perhaps matching TRBD1 (5 bases). The CDR3 consists of 16 residues. V shed 6 bases and J shed 0 bases, with 15 bases lying between them. Germline-derived CDR1 and CDR2 are MDHEN and SYDVKM. CDR3 amino acids: CASSLPTVLSGNTIYF. CDR3 in DNA: TGTGCCAGCAGCCTGCCGACAGTCCTCTCTGGAAACACCATATATTTT.

This sequence joins TRBV10-2 and TRBJ2-3; D not resolved. The germline V gene has CDR1 WSHSY and CDR2 SAAADI. V lost 0 bases, J lost 6 bases, and 4 bases lay in between. The CDR3 consists of 12 residues. CDR3 loop: CASSESRDTQYF. The CDR3 DNA is TGCGCCAGCAGTGAGTCGCGGGATACGCAGTATTTT.